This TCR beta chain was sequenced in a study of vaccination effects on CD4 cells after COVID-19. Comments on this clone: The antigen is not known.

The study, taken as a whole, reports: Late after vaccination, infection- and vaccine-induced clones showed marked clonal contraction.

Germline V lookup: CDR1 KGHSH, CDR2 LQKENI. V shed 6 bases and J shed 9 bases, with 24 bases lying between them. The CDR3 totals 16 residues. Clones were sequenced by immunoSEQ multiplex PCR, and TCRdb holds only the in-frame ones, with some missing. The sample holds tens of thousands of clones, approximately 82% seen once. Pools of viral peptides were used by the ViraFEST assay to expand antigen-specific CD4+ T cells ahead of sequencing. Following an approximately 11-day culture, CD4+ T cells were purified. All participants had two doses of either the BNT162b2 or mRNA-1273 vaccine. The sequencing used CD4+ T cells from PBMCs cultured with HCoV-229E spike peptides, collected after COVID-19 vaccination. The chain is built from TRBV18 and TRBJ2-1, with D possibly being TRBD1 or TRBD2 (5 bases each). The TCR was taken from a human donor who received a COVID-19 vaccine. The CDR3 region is CASSYGANLAPVEQFF. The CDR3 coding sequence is TGTGCCAGCTCGTACGGGGCGAACTTAGCACCCGTTGAGCAGTTCTTC.